This TCR beta chain was obtained from a study of Graves' ophthalmopathy and Graves' hyperthyroidism (dated by TCRdb to the late 2010s). About the study as a whole: Peripheral blood was collected at initial diagnosis, prior to any treatment. T-cell repertoires of thyroid tissue and blood were compared in more than five hyperthyroidism patients. A discovery set of 100 patients (43 ophthalmopathy, 60 or so stable hyperthyroidism) was enrolled to explore V-J signatures distinguishing ophthalmopathy from hyperthyroidism. Following sampling, methimazole starting at 30 mg daily was administered to hyperthyroidism patients, and high-dose intravenous methylprednisolone was administered to ophthalmopathy patients. To tell Graves' ophthalmopathy apart from Graves' hyperthyroidism, and to predict which patients would progress to ophthalmopathy, the study relied on TCR beta repertoire signatures. An independent validation cohort was composed of some 18 hyperthyroidism patients and around 16 patients who later progressed from hyperthyroidism to ophthalmopathy. In total, 135 blood samples were TCR-sequenced: 43 ophthalmopathy, some 80 hyperthyroidism and some 17 hyperthyroidism-to-ophthalmopathy patients.

As regards this clonotype: The clone's antigen remains unknown. No much larger clone exists at a distance of one base, and base qualities are not known.

The full study reports these points: In validation, the model predicted ophthalmopathy progression with about 70% sensitivity and approximately 78% specificity; some 13 predicted patients were CT-confirmed with GO in a median of 6.5 months. In cross-validation, the 13-signature model distinguished ophthalmopathy from stable hyperthyroidism with approximately 85% sensitivity and roughly 81% specificity, and in the test set the corresponding values were roughly 80% and 75%. Sample size was not statistically predetermined, and group allocation was not concealed from the investigators. Among expanded thyroid clonotypes with frequency above 0.001, most also showed up in blood, which suggests that blood repertoires may reflect the thyroid immune response.

For repertoire sequencing, TCR beta CDR3 regions were amplified from RNA transcripts. The first round was an RT-PCR using HTBI primers with the Qiagen OneStep RT-PCR kit, and this first round was followed by a second-round multiplex PCR, then size selection and purification. The libraries underwent paired-end sequencing with 100 bp reads on an Illumina HiSeq2000. Turning to the authors' computational methods: SOAPnuke was used to process the reads, throwing out any read that had adapters, had uncalled bases, had a mean Phred below 15, or lacked an exact constant-primer or identifier match. COPE v1.2.5 was used to merge the high-quality paired reads. Clonotypes were defined as unique nucleotide sequences and were aligned to IMGT TRB V, D and J references using MiTCR v1.1. The analysis was limited to V-J combinations with a frequency above 0.0001, which together covered over 99% of the repertoires. A TCR clonal expansion and chaos score per V-J combination was defined as the ratio of F50 clonal expansion to chaos observed in the TCRdist matrix. Welch's t-statistics and random forest were used to reduce features to about a dozen V-J combinations, which were fed into a naive Bayes classifier. Thyroid-blood repertoire similarity was quantified with the Morisita-Horn index. TCRdb itself trimmed the public reads at Q25 with fastp, ran MiXCR and retained productive beta chains. For every CDR3 protein sequence, its rows merge into one entry that carries the most common genes and DNA. The V and J calls shown here were made by TCRdb, not taken from the authors' results. In all, the sample holds 650,000 to 900,000 distinct CDR3 sequences, and roughly 40% of those were seen once. The ten most abundant clones make up about 40% of the sample.

Ophthalmopathy patients were characterized by moderately to severely active disease, a Clinical Activity Score of at least 3, a NOSPECS grade of at least 4, and a disease duration under 3 months. Patients were excluded if they had other autoimmune diseases, uncontrolled infections, pregnancy or lactation. Diagnosis relied on clinical symptoms, serum thyroxine, TRAb, thyroid ultrasound and orbital computed tomography. Ficoll-Paque density gradient centrifugation was used to isolate PBMCs from around 10 ml of fresh peripheral blood. Total RNA was extracted with Trizol reagent and quality-checked on an Agilent 2100 Bioanalyzer. This clonotype was obtained from an adult man with Graves' ophthalmopathy. Sequencing was carried out using peripheral blood.

The CDR3: CASSLAEGYTF. The nucleotide sequence is given as TGTGCCAGCAGCCTGGCGGAAGGCTACACCTTC. The chain links TRBV12-3 or TRBV12-4 with TRBJ1-2; the D gene is unclear. The CDR3 contains 11 residues, cysteine and phenylalanine counted. Only the CDR3 DNA stays, 33 bases, in frame from base 1. Cut back by 6 bases and 8 bases, the V and J ends lie 10 bases apart.